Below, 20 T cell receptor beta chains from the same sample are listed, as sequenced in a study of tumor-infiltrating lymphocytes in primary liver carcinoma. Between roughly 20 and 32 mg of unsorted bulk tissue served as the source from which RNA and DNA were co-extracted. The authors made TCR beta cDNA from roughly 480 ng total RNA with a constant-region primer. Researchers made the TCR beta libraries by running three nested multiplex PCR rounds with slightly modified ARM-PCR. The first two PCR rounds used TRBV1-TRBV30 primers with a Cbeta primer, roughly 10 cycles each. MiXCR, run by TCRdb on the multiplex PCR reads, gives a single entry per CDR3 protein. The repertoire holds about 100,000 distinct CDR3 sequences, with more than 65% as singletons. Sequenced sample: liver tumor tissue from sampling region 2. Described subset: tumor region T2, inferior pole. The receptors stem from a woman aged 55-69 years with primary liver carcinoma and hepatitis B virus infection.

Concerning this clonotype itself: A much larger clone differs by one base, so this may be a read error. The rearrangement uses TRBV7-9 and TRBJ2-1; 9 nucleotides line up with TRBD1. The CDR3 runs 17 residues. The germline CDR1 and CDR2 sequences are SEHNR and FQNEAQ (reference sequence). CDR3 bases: TGTGCCAGCAGCGCAAACCAGGGACAGGGACCTAACAATGAGCAGCTCTTC. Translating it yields CASSANQGQGPNNEQLF.

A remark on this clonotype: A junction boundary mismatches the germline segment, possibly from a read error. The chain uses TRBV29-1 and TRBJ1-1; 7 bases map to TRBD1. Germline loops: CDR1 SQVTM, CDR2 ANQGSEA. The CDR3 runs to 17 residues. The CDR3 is CNVDREGPTVMNTEAFF. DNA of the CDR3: TGCAACGTTGACAGGGAGGGGCCAACAGTCATGAACACTGAAGCTTTCTTT.

The CDR3 spells CASSLTFERAVTSKDNEQFF. As DNA, the CDR3 is TGTGCCAGCAGCTTAACGTTCGAGCGGGCCGTTACCTCGAAAGACAATGAGCAGTTCTTC. V usage is TRBV7-3 and J usage is TRBJ2-1; TRBD2 might be the D (6 bases). The CDR3 runs to 20 residues. Germline-derived CDR1 and CDR2 are SGHTA and FQGTGA. The germline V and J ends were trimmed by 0 bases and 5 bases, with 26 bases remaining between them.

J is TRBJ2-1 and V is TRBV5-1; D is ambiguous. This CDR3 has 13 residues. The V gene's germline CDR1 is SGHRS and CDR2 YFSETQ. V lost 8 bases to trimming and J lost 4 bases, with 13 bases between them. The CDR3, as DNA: TGCGCCAGATGCTTGTCAGAGTACAATGAGCAGTTCTTC. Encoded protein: CARCLSEYNEQFF.

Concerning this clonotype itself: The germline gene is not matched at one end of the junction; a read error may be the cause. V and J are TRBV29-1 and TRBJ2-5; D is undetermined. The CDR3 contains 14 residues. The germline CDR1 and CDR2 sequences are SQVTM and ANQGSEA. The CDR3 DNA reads TGCAGCGCCTGCTCTTCGGCGTTACAAGAGATCCAGTACTTC. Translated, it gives CSACSSALQEIQYF.

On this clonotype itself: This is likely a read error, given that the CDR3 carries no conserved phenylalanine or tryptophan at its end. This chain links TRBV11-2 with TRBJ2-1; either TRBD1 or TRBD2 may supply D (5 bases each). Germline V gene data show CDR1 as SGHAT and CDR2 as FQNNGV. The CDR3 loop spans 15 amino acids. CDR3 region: CASSLEGTDYNEQFL. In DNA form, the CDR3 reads TGCGCCAGCAGCTTAGAGGGGACCGATTACAATGAGCAGTTCTTG.

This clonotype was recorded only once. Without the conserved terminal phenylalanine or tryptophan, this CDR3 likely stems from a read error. In DNA, the CDR3 is TGCAGCGTTGGACAGACCAATCAGCACCAGCATCTT. Its protein product is CSVGQTNQHQHL. This chain joins TRBV29-1 and TRBJ1-5, with D tentatively TRBD1 (5 bases). Germline CDR1 and CDR2: SQVTM and ANQGSEA. This CDR3 contains 12 residues.

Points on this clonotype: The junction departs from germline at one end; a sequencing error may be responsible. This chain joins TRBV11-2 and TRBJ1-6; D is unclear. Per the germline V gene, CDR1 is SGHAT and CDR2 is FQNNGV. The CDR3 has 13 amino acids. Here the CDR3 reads CDSGLEPGSPLHF. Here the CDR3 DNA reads TGTGACAGCGGCTTAGAGCCGGGTTCGCCCCTCCACTTT.

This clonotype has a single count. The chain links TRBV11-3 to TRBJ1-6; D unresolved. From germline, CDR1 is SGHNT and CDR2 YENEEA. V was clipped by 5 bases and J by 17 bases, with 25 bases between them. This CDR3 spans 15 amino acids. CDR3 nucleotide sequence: TGTGCCAGCAGCCCTCCCGAGGCGGGAGATTCGCCCTTCCACTTT. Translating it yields CASSPPEAGDSPFHF.

The CDR3 nucleotides read TGTGCCAGCAGGGACAATGGGGGGGGCCACAATGAGCAGTTCTTC. The encoded protein is CASRDNGGGHNEQFF. This rearrangement joins TRBV2 to TRBJ2-1, with a tentative D call TRBD2 (7 bases). This CDR3 is built from 15 residues. V dropped 6 bases and J dropped 5 bases, with 17 bases sitting between them. CDR1 SNHLY and CDR2 FYNNEI come from the germline V gene.

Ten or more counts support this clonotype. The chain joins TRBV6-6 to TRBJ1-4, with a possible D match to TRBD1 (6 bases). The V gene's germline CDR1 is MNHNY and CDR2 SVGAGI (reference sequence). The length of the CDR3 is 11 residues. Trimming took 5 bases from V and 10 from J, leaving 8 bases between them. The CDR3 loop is CASSQGGKLFF. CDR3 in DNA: TGTGCCAGCAGTCAAGGGGGAAAACTGTTTTTT.

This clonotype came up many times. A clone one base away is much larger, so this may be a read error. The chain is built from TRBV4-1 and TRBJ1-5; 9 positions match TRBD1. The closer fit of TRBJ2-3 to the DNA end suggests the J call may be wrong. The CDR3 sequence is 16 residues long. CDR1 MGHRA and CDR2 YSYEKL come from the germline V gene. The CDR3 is CASSPRTGDSNQPQYF. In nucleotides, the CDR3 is TGCGCCAGCAGCCCTCGGACAGGGGATAGCAATCAGCCCCAGTATTTT.

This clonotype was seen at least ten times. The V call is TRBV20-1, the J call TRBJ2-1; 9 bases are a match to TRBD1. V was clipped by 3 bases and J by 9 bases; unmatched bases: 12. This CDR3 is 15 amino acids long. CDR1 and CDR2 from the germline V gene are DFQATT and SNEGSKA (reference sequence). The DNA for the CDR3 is TGCAGTGCTAGTGACCCCGGGACAGGGTCCGGTGAGCAGTTCTTC. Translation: CSASDPGTGSGEQFF.

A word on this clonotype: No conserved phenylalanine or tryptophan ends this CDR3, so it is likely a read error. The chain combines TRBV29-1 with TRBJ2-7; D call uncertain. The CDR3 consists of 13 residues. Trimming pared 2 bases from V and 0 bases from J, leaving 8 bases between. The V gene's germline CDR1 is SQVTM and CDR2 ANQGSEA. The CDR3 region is CSVESGSSYEQYL. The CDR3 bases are TGCAGCGTTGAATCTGGTAGCTCCTACGAGCAGTACTTA.

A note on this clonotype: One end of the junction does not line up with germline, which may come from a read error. Written as DNA, the CDR3 is TGTGACAGCAGTGACGGGACAGACACCGGGGAGCTGTTTTTT. It encodes CDSSDGTDTGELFF. The chain uses TRBV6-4 and TRBJ2-2; 7 positions match TRBD1. The CDR3 has 14 residues. Germline CDR1 is MRHNA and CDR2 is SNTAGT.

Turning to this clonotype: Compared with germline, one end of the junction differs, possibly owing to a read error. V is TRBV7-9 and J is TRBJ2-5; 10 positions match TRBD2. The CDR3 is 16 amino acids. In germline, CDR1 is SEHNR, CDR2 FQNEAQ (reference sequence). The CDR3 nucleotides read TGTACCAGCAGCCTTATAGCGGGAGGATCGGGAGAGACCCAGTACTTC. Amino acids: CTSSLIAGGSGETQYF.

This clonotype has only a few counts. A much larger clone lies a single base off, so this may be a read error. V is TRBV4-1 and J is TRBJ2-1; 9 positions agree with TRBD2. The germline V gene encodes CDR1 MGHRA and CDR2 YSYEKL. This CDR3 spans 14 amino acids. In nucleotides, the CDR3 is TGCGTCAGCAGCCCTATTAGCGGGAGCAATGAGCAGTTCTTC. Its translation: CVSSPISGSNEQFF.

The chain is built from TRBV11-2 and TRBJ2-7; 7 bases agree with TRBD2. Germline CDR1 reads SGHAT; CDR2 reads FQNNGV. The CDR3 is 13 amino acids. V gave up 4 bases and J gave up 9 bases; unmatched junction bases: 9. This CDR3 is CASSSERGGGQYF. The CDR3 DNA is TGTGCCAGCAGCTCAGAGCGGGGAGGAGGGCAGTACTTC.

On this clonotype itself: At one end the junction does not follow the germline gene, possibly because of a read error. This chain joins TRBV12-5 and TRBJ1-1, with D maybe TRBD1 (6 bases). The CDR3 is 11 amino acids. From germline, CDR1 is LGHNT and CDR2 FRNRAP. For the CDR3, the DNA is TGTGCTAGTGGTTTCAGGGGAGATGCTTTATTT. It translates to CASGFRGDALF.

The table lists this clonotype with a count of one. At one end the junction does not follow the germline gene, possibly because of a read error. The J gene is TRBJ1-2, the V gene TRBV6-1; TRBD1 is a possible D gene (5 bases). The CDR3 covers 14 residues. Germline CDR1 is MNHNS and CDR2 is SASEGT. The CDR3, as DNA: TGTGCCAGCGCCTCCGAGACAGAAGCTTGGTGGTGTTCTTTC. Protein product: CASASETEAWWCSF.